This T cell receptor (beta chain) was recovered during a study of identical twins. With regard to this clonotype: Its antigen is not identified.

Per germline, CDR1 SGHRS and CDR2 YFSETQ. Trimming cost V 1 base and J 5 bases, with 11 bases left between them. CDR3 length: 14 residues. In TCRdb, the 5' RACE reads were re-called with MiXCR into one record per CDR3 protein. The sample carries some 710,000 distinct CDR3 sequences, around 6% recorded once. Study-wide results and caveats: Memory repertoires lacked the insertion deficit that abundant cord blood beta clonotypes showed.

The V gene is TRBV5-1, the J gene TRBJ2-3, with D possibly being TRBD1 (5 bases). Sequencing used naive T cells sorted from blood. This receptor was identified in a man between 18 and 29 years old in good health. The CDR3 DNA is TGCGCCAGCAGCTTGCAGGCCAGGGAAGATACGCAGTATTTT. It is translated as CASSLQAREDTQYF.